The rows below give T cell receptor beta chains drawn from one sample of a study of blood T cell repertoires in COVID-19. The table came from immunoSEQ multiplex PCR; TCRdb's copy has only in-frame clones and leaves some out. Of fewer than 350,000 clones listed, about 85% are singletons. The sample was PBMCs or T cells enriched from blood (not recorded which). The receptor set was obtained from a woman between 45 and 60 years old who had recovered from COVID-19. Both conserved end residues are part of each CDR3. Each record gives: clone size, V gene, J gene, D gene, CDR3 DNA, CDR3 protein. D genes are given only for firm matches. Clone size appears in some rows only: once, few, many, or a class for an expanded clone.

clone size: .
V gene: TRBV7-9
J gene: TRBJ2-7
D gene: .
CDR3 DNA: TGTGCCAGCAAAAGGGAAGGGGCCTCCTACGAGCAGTACTTC
CDR3 protein: CASKREGASYEQYF

clone size: few
V gene: TRBV2
J gene: TRBJ2-1
D gene: TRBD2
CDR3 DNA: TGTGCCAGCAGTGAATCTAGACGGGCTAGCGGGAGGACTGAGCAGTTCTTC
CDR3 protein: CASSESRRASGRTEQFF

clone size: once
V gene: TRBV5-4
J gene: TRBJ2-5
D gene: .
CDR3 DNA: TGTGCCAGCAGCTCGCGACGCGGAGGCATAGAGACCCAGTACTTC
CDR3 protein: CASSSRRGGIETQYF

clone size: .
V gene: TRBV5-1
J gene: TRBJ1-6
D gene: TRBD1
CDR3 DNA: TGCGCCAGCAGCTTACAGGGGGAAGGGTCACCCCTCCACTTT
CDR3 protein: CASSLQGEGSPLHF

clone size: .
V gene: TRBV6-6
J gene: TRBJ2-7
D gene: .
CDR3 DNA: TGTGCCAGCAGGCACGGACAGAGGAGCTCCTACGAGCAGTACTTC
CDR3 protein: CASRHGQRSSYEQYF

clone size: .
V gene: TRBV28
J gene: TRBJ1-5
D gene: TRBD1
CDR3 DNA: TGTGCCAGCAGTTTAGAGGGACAGGGGGGTGATCAGCCCCAGCATTTT
CDR3 protein: CASSLEGQGGDQPQHF

clone size: .
V gene: TRBV30
J gene: TRBJ1-2
D gene: .
CDR3 DNA: TGTGCCTGGAGTCGTACGAGACAGAGGAACTATGGCTACACCTTC
CDR3 protein: CAWSRTRQRNYGYTF

clone size: once
V gene: TRBV19
J gene: TRBJ2-7
D gene: .
CDR3 DNA: TGTGCCAGTAGTACTAACAGATACTACGAGCAGTACTTC
CDR3 protein: CASSTNRYYEQYF

clone size: .
V gene: TRBV28
J gene: TRBJ1-5
D gene: .
CDR3 DNA: TGTGCCAGCAGTCCCAGACATAATAGCAATCAGCCCCAGCATTTT
CDR3 protein: CASSPRHNSNQPQHF

clone size: .
V gene: TRBV15
J gene: TRBJ2-7
D gene: .
CDR3 DNA: TGTGCCACCAGCAGAGCCCCTAGGTCGGGGGAGCAGTACTTC
CDR3 protein: CATSRAPRSGEQYF

clone size: .
V gene: TRBV4-3
J gene: TRBJ2-3
D gene: TRBD2
CDR3 DNA: TGCGCCAGCAGCGCGGGAGCGGATACGCAGTATTTT
CDR3 protein: CASSAGADTQYF

clone size: .
V gene: TRBV6-5
J gene: TRBJ2-2
D gene: TRBD1
CDR3 DNA: TGTGCCAGCGGCCGACAGGGATCCGGGGAGCTGTTTTTT
CDR3 protein: CASGRQGSGELFF

clone size: .
V gene: TRBV6-5
J gene: TRBJ2-1
D gene: .
CDR3 DNA: TGTGCCAGCAGTTACTTTCAGGGGGAGCAGTTCTTC
CDR3 protein: CASSYFQGEQFF

clone size: .
V gene: TRBV27
J gene: TRBJ1-5
D gene: .
CDR3 DNA: TGTGCCAGCAGTTTGACCATCGGGCAGCCCCAGCATTTT
CDR3 protein: CASSLTIGQPQHF

clone size: few
V gene: TRBV24-1
J gene: TRBJ1-2
D gene: TRBD1
CDR3 DNA: TGTGCCACCAGTGATTCTGCGGGACAGACTTACCTTGGCTACACCTTC
CDR3 protein: CATSDSAGQTYLGYTF

clone size: few
V gene: TRBV4-2
J gene: TRBJ1-3
D gene: TRBD1
CDR3 DNA: TGTGCCAGCAGCCAAGCAGGGGGCGATGGAAACACCATATATTTT
CDR3 protein: CASSQAGGDGNTIYF

clone size: .
V gene: TRBV23-1
J gene: TRBJ2-3
D gene: TRBD2
CDR3 DNA: TGCGCCAGCAGTCAGTCCCGTTCGGGACTACTCACGCAGTATTTT
CDR3 protein: CASSQSRSGLLTQYF

clone size: .
V gene: TRBV5-1
J gene: TRBJ2-7
D gene: TRBD2
CDR3 DNA: TGCGCCAGCAGCTTGGCTGGGACTAGCGGGGTCTACGAGCAGTACTTC
CDR3 protein: CASSLAGTSGVYEQYF

clone size: .
V gene: TRBV12-3/TRBV12-4
J gene: TRBJ1-2
D gene: .
CDR3 DNA: TGTGCCAGCACCCGGACAGTAAACTATGGCTACACCTTC
CDR3 protein: CASTRTVNYGYTF

clone size: .
V gene: TRBV7-2
J gene: TRBJ1-5
D gene: .
CDR3 DNA: TGTGCCAGCAGCTCAACGCCGGGGACATTTAGCAATCAGCCCCAGCATTTT
CDR3 protein: CASSSTPGTFSNQPQHF

clone size: once
V gene: TRBV6-1
J gene: TRBJ1-2
D gene: .
CDR3 DNA: TGTGCCAGCAGTGACCCCGGCTATGGCTACACCTTC
CDR3 protein: CASSDPGYGYTF

clone size: .
V gene: TRBV2
J gene: TRBJ1-5
D gene: TRBD1
CDR3 DNA: TGTGCCAGCGGAGGGGGCGATCAGCCCCAGCATTTT
CDR3 protein: CASGGGDQPQHF

clone size: .
V gene: TRBV2
J gene: TRBJ2-3
D gene: TRBD1
CDR3 DNA: TGTGCCAGCCAAAGCCGGGACAGGGGCACAGATACGCAGTATTTT
CDR3 protein: CASQSRDRGTDTQYF

clone size: .
V gene: TRBV7-9
J gene: TRBJ1-2
D gene: TRBD1
CDR3 DNA: TGTGCCAGCAGCCCCGGGACAGGGCAGGGCTACACCTTC
CDR3 protein: CASSPGTGQGYTF

clone size: few
V gene: TRBV19
J gene: TRBJ1-1
D gene: TRBD1
CDR3 DNA: TGTGCCAGTAGCCCGGGACAGGACTCCACTGAAGCTTTCTTT
CDR3 protein: CASSPGQDSTEAFF

clone size: .
V gene: TRBV5-1
J gene: TRBJ2-3
D gene: .
CDR3 DNA: TGCGCCAGCAGCGACGGGGGGCCAGATACGCAGTATTTT
CDR3 protein: CASSDGGPDTQYF

clone size: .
V gene: TRBV6-5
J gene: TRBJ1-2
D gene: .
CDR3 DNA: TGTGCCAGCAGACCCGCCGCTCAGGCTGACTATGGCTACACCTTC
CDR3 protein: CASRPAAQADYGYTF

clone size: .
V gene: TRBV6-1
J gene: TRBJ1-2
D gene: .
CDR3 DNA: TGTGCCAGCAGTGAAGGGCAGGTCAGAGGGAACTATGGCTACACCTTC
CDR3 protein: CASSEGQVRGNYGYTF

clone size: .
V gene: TRBV7-3
J gene: TRBJ2-3
D gene: TRBD2
CDR3 DNA: TGTGCCAGCAGCTTAACACCCTTAGCGGGGAGCACAGATACGCAGTATTTT
CDR3 protein: CASSLTPLAGSTDTQYF

clone size: .
V gene: TRBV12-3/TRBV12-4
J gene: TRBJ1-1
D gene: .
CDR3 DNA: TGTGCCCCTGGGGGCAGCCTCAACACTGAAGCTTTCTTT
CDR3 protein: CAPGGSLNTEAFF

clone size: once
V gene: TRBV19
J gene: TRBJ2-7
D gene: TRBD2
CDR3 DNA: TGTGCCAGTAGTATCTCTAGCGGGCCAAGCTACGAGCAGTACTTC
CDR3 protein: CASSISSGPSYEQYF

clone size: .
V gene: TRBV27
J gene: TRBJ1-4
D gene: TRBD1
CDR3 DNA: TGTGCCAGCAGCGTGGGGACAGTTAATGAAAAACTGTTTTTT
CDR3 protein: CASSVGTVNEKLFF

clone size: once
V gene: TRBV11-2
J gene: TRBJ2-2
D gene: TRBD1
CDR3 DNA: TGTGCCAGCCTCCCCGGGACAGGGGGCTACACCGGGGAGCTGTTTTTT
CDR3 protein: CASLPGTGGYTGELFF

clone size: .
V gene: TRBV15
J gene: TRBJ2-1
D gene: .
CDR3 DNA: TGTGCCACCAGCAGGAATGACGAGGGGGGGTCGAACAATGAGCAGTTCTTC
CDR3 protein: CATSRNDEGGSNNEQFF

clone size: .
V gene: TRBV19
J gene: TRBJ1-1
D gene: TRBD1
CDR3 DNA: TGTGCCAGTAGTAGAACCGGGACAGAGTATGAAGCTTTCTTT
CDR3 protein: CASSRTGTEYEAFF

clone size: .
V gene: TRBV7-2
J gene: TRBJ1-2
D gene: .
CDR3 DNA: TGTGCCGGGTCAGTGATGGGGGCTGCTTATGGCTACACCTTC
CDR3 protein: CAGSVMGAAYGYTF

clone size: .
V gene: TRBV5-1
J gene: TRBJ1-4
D gene: TRBD1
CDR3 DNA: TGCGCCAGCAGCTCCACCGGGACAGGGGACCCCCTAGGGGAAAAACTGTTTTTT
CDR3 protein: CASSSTGTGDPLGEKLFF

clone size: .
V gene: TRBV20-1
J gene: TRBJ2-5
D gene: .
CDR3 DNA: TGCAGTGCCGCGCGGGAGACCCAGTACTTC
CDR3 protein: CSAARETQYF

clone size: .
V gene: TRBV29-1
J gene: TRBJ1-1
D gene: TRBD1
CDR3 DNA: TGCAGCGCAACACAGGGGGCGGACACTGAAGCTTTCTTT
CDR3 protein: CSATQGADTEAFF

clone size: .
V gene: TRBV24-1
J gene: TRBJ1-2
D gene: .
CDR3 DNA: TGTGCCACCAGTGGAGGAAGCGACTATGGCTACACCTTC
CDR3 protein: CATSGGSDYGYTF

clone size: .
V gene: TRBV10-1
J gene: TRBJ2-7
D gene: TRBD2
CDR3 DNA: TGCGCCAGCAGCCATAGCGGGAGTACCTACGAGCAGTACTTC
CDR3 protein: CASSHSGSTYEQYF

clone size: few
V gene: TRBV27
J gene: TRBJ2-3
D gene: .
CDR3 DNA: TGTGCCAGCAGTCTGGGGGGACCGATTATGAGCACAGATACGCAGTATTTT
CDR3 protein: CASSLGGPIMSTDTQYF

clone size: .
V gene: TRBV7-9
J gene: TRBJ2-1
D gene: .
CDR3 DNA: TGTGCCAGCAGTTCCAATCAACTGTGGAATGAGCAGTTCTTC
CDR3 protein: CASSSNQLWNEQFF

clone size: .
V gene: TRBV29-1
J gene: TRBJ2-3
D gene: TRBD2
CDR3 DNA: TGCAGCGTTGAAGGTACCGGGAGGGACGCAGATACGCAGTATTTT
CDR3 protein: CSVEGTGRDADTQYF

clone size: .
V gene: TRBV27
J gene: TRBJ2-7
D gene: TRBD1
CDR3 DNA: TGTGCCACCACGGACAGGGTCCACGAGCAGTACTTC
CDR3 protein: CATTDRVHEQYF

clone size: .
V gene: TRBV6-1
J gene: TRBJ2-7
D gene: .
CDR3 DNA: TGTGCCAGCAGTGAAGCTTTGGACGGTCGACGGGGCGAGCAGTACTTC
CDR3 protein: CASSEALDGRRGEQYF

clone size: .
V gene: TRBV7-9
J gene: TRBJ1-4
D gene: TRBD1
CDR3 DNA: TGTGCCAGCAGCTTAAGGACACAGGGGAGGTTGACTAATGAAAAACTGTTTTTT
CDR3 protein: CASSLRTQGRLTNEKLFF

clone size: .
V gene: TRBV28
J gene: TRBJ1-1
D gene: TRBD1
CDR3 DNA: TGTGCCAGTCGGGACAGGGAGAACACTGAAGCTTTCTTT
CDR3 protein: CASRDRENTEAFF

clone size: .
V gene: TRBV7-9
J gene: TRBJ1-4
D gene: .
CDR3 DNA: TGTGCCAGCAGCTTAGCGAGTGAAAAACTGTTTTTT
CDR3 protein: CASSLASEKLFF

clone size: .
V gene: TRBV7-9
J gene: TRBJ1-4
D gene: .
CDR3 DNA: TGTGCCAGCAGCTCCCGGACAGAAATCGGAGAAAAACTGTTTTTT
CDR3 protein: CASSSRTEIGEKLFF

clone size: .
V gene: TRBV28
J gene: TRBJ1-5
D gene: .
CDR3 DNA: TGTGCCAGCACAGTGAACAATCAGCCCCAGCATTTT
CDR3 protein: CASTVNNQPQHF